The 28 T cell receptor beta chains listed next were all sequenced from one sample in a study of CD8 T cells in Susac syndrome. Random hexamers primed reverse transcription of about 0.45 to 1 ug RNA. TCRdb fed the immunoSEQ multiplex PCR reads into MiXCR, producing one record per CDR3 protein. The sample lists some 260,000 distinct CDR3 sequences, around 84% occurring once. The sequencing input was CD8+ T cells from PBMCs. Receptors were obtained from a human donor with multiple sclerosis.

CDR3 amino acids: CASSLLLEGNTIYF. The CDR3 DNA reads as TGTGCCAGCAGTTTACTACTAGAGGGAAACACCATATATTTT. The rearrangement links TRBV28 to TRBJ1-3; D unresolved. Deletions cut 2 bases from V and 4 bases from J, with 9 bases between. Germline-derived CDR1 and CDR2 are MDHEN and SYDVKM. The CDR3 consists of 14 residues.

The CDR3 DNA reads as TGTGCCAGCAGTTACTGGGTGGGACAGGGCTTTTATCCTTATGGCTACACCTTC. Translation: CASSYWVGQGFYPYGYTF. This chain uses TRBV6-5 with TRBJ1-2; 9 nucleotides agree with TRBD1. The J segment lost 5 bases and the V segment lost 1 base, leaving 14 bases of the junction unmatched. The CDR3 sequence is 18 residues long. Germline-derived CDR1 and CDR2 are MNHEY and SVGAGI.

The chain's CDR3 is CANLIRQCYGYTF. DNA for the CDR3: TGTGCCAACCTGATAAGACAGTGCTATGGCTACACCTTC. The V gene is TRBV7-9, the J gene TRBJ1-2, with D possibly matching TRBD1 (5 bases). The CDR3 loop spans 13 amino acids. CDR1 is SEHNR and CDR2 is FQNEAQ in the germline V gene (reference sequence). V gave up 10 bases and J gave up 4 bases, with 16 bases separating them.

This clonotype appeared a single time. The CDR3 DNA reads as TGTGCCAGCTCACCACCGACAGGGAAATCCTACAATGAGCAGTTCTTC. Translation: CASSPPTGKSYNEQFF. The chain links TRBV18 to TRBJ2-1; 7 bases line up with TRBD1. The CDR3 is 16 amino acids. Germline values: CDR1 KGHSH, CDR2 LQKENI. The J segment lost 1 base and the V segment lost 0 bases, leaving 3 bases of the junction unmatched.

This CDR3 is CASSSHSGNHRYEQYF. DNA of the CDR3: TGTGCCAGCAGTTCCCATAGCGGGAACCACCGGTACGAGCAGTACTTC. V gene TRBV12-3 or TRBV12-4 combines with J gene TRBJ2-7, with 8 bases aligning to TRBD2. The CDR3 is 16 residues long. V lost 4 bases and J lost 4; bases outside the gene matches: 12.

The V call is TRBV9, the J call TRBJ2-4; TRBD2 aligns across 9 bases. V trimming: 3 bases; J trimming: 1 base; junction bases outside the gene matches: 11. The CDR3 has 18 amino acids. Germline V CDR1 and CDR2: SGDLS, YYNGEE. DNA for the CDR3: TGTGCCAGCAGCGAAACTAGCGGGTATGGGGAGGCCAAAAACATTCAGTACTTC. Its protein is CASSETSGYGEAKNIQYF. Looking up the rest from reference TRBV9 and TRBJ2-4 gives the full variable domain: DSGVTQTPKHLITATGQRVTLRCSPRSGDLSVYWYQQSLDQGLQFLIQYYNGEERAKGNILERFSAQQFPDLHSELNLSSLELGDSALYFCASSETSGYGEAKNIQYFGAGTRLSVL.

This chain links TRBV27 with TRBJ2-5; D may be TRBD1 (6 bases). CDR3 size: 13 residues. The V gene lost 8 bases and the J gene lost 4 bases, with 14 bases spanning the gap. The germline V gene has CDR1 MNHEY and CDR2 SMNVEV (reference sequence). CDR3 protein: CASAPGQTETQYF. CDR3 DNA: TGTGCCAGCGCACCGGGACAAACAGAGACCCAGTACTTC.

J is TRBJ2-5 and V is TRBV27; 11 nucleotides align to TRBD2. V shed 1 base, J shed 2 bases, and the junction held 6 bases outside the gene matches. This CDR3 is 17 amino acids long. Looked up from germline, CDR1 is MNHEY and CDR2 is SMNVEV (reference sequence). DNA for the CDR3: TGTGCCAGCAGTTTATGGACAATAGCGGGAGGGCAAGAGACCCAGTACTTC. Residues: CASSLWTIAGGQETQYF.

Regarding this clonotype: One end of the junction is discordant with germline, which a read error may explain. This chain joins TRBV20-1 and TRBJ2-1, with D uncertain. CDR3 length equals 15 residues. Germline CDR1 is DFQATT and CDR2 is SNEGSKA (reference sequence). CDR3 in amino acids: CSARTRGSSYNERFF. Here the CDR3 DNA reads TGCAGTGCTAGGACCCGCGGTAGCTCCTACAATGAGCGGTTCTTC.

The chain uses TRBV20-1 and TRBJ2-3; 7 bases are shared with TRBD2. The length of the CDR3 is 17 residues. Germline assignment: CDR1 DFQATT and CDR2 SNEGSKA (reference sequence). Losses at the gene ends were 3 bases for V and 2 bases for J; bases not matched to a gene: 14. The CDR3: CSARDRRLAVFTDTQYF. CDR3 DNA sequence: TGCAGTGCTAGGGATCGAAGACTAGCTGTGTTCACAGATACGCAGTATTTT.

V gene TRBV6-1 combines with J gene TRBJ1-5; D is unresolved. The germline V gene has CDR1 MNHNS and CDR2 SASEGT. Trimming shortened V by 4 bases and J by 3 bases, and 4 bases separated the two germline ends. This CDR3 is 12 amino acids long. Here the CDR3 reads CASSGYNQPQHF. CDR3 nucleotide sequence: TGTGCCAGCAGTGGTTACAATCAGCCCCAGCATTTT.

The rearrangement links TRBV7-2 to TRBJ2-2, with 12 bases lining up with TRBD2. Per germline, CDR1 SGHTA and CDR2 FQGNSA. V was clipped by 2 bases and J by 8 bases; unmatched bases: 12. The CDR3 runs 18 residues. The CDR3 DNA reads as TGTGCCAGCAGCTTAAATCGCCCCGCTAGCGGGAGGGGAGGGGAGCTGTTTTTT. Residues: CASSLNRPASGRGGELFF.

This chain joins TRBV27 and TRBJ2-7; D is possibly TRBD2 (5 bases). This CDR3 is 13 amino acids long. Trimming removed 6 bases from V and 2 bases from J, with 11 bases in between. Per the germline V gene, CDR1 is MNHEY and CDR2 is SMNVEV (reference sequence). As DNA, the CDR3 is TGTGCCAGCAGCCCTAGCAGAACCTACGAGCAGTACTTC. As protein: CASSPSRTYEQYF.

V and J are TRBV6-6 and TRBJ2-7; 8 bases are a match to TRBD2. The CDR3 is 15 amino acids. CDR1 and CDR2 from the germline V gene are MNHNY and SVGAGI (reference sequence). Germline trimming cut 0 bases from V and 2 bases from J; bases unmatched to any gene: 3. The CDR3 coding sequence is TGTGCCAGCAGTTACTCGCGGGGGGAGACCTACGAGCAGTACTTC. Its translation is CASSYSRGETYEQYF.

This chain connects TRBV29-1 to TRBJ2-1; 13 bases line up with TRBD2. The junction had 6 bases not matched to a gene; V was cut back by 4 bases and J by 0 bases. From germline, CDR1 is SQVTM and CDR2 ANQGSEA. The CDR3 has 17 amino acids. The CDR3: CSVAGLAGPSSYNEQFF. The CDR3 nucleotides read TGCAGCGTTGCGGGACTAGCGGGACCCAGCTCCTACAATGAGCAGTTCTTC.

The chain is built from TRBV29-1 and TRBJ1-5; perhaps TRBD1 as D (5 bases). The CDR3 sequence is 12 residues long. The germline gives CDR1 SQVTM, CDR2 ANQGSEA. Trimming took off 4 bases at V and 6 bases at J, with 10 bases between the two ends. CDR3 nucleotide sequence: TGCAGCGTTGCCGGGAGGGGTCAGCCCCAGCATTTT. This encodes CSVAGRGQPQHF.

The gene calls are TRBV5-5 and TRBJ2-1, with TRBD1 as a possible D gene (6 bases). This CDR3 contains 15 residues. Germline V lookup: CDR1 SGHKS, CDR2 YYEKEE (reference sequence). V was shortened by 1 base and J by 6 bases, with 14 bases between the two germline ends. CDR3 residues: CASSLWQGKVNEQFF. The DNA of the CDR3 is TGTGCCAGCAGCTTGTGGCAGGGGAAGGTCAATGAGCAGTTCTTC.

This chain connects TRBV11-2 to TRBJ2-1; D is undetermined. Germline V gene data show CDR1 as SGHAT and CDR2 as FQNNGV. V gave up 3 bases and J gave up 7 bases, with 7 bases separating them. The CDR3 has 12 residues. DNA for the CDR3: TGTGCCAGCAGCTTTCATCGAAATGAGCAGTTCTTC. Translation gives CASSFHRNEQFF.

The gene calls are TRBV2 and TRBJ1-5; D perhaps matches TRBD1 (6 bases). Germline CDR1 is SNHLY and CDR2 is FYNNEI. Trimming pared 7 bases from V and 7 bases from J, leaving 11 bases between. This CDR3 has 12 residues. The CDR3 DNA reads as TGTGCCAGCAAGACAGGAGAACAGCCCCAGCATTTT. Amino acids: CASKTGEQPQHF.

This chain joins TRBV29-1 and TRBJ2-7; no reliable D call. The germline V and J ends were trimmed by 8 bases and 7 bases, with 15 bases remaining between them. The CDR3 extends over 11 amino acids. From germline, CDR1 is SQVTM and CDR2 ANQGSEA. CDR3 sequence (DNA): TGCAGCCCCGGGTCGGGCGAGGAGCAGTACTTC. Protein: CSPGSGEEQYF.

CDR3 nucleotides: TGTGCCAGCTTTCCACAGGGGCCGTTCTTC. Encoded protein: CASFPQGPFF. The chain couples TRBV2 to TRBJ2-1; 7 nucleotides match TRBD1. The CDR3 loop spans 10 amino acids. Germline lookup yields CDR1 SNHLY and CDR2 FYNNEI. J gave up 15 bases and V 8 bases, and 7 bases lay outside the gene matches.

The V and J genes are TRBV5-6 and TRBJ2-2; D perhaps matches TRBD2 (6 bases). Trimming shortened V by 0 bases and J by 2 bases, and 11 bases separated the two germline ends. CDR1 is SGHDT and CDR2 is YYEEEE in the germline V gene. The CDR3 is made up of 16 amino acids. The CDR3 nucleotides read TGTGCCAGCAGCTTGGCGGTAGCGGCTAACACCGGGGAGCTGTTTTTT. The encoded protein is CASSLAVAANTGELFF.

This clonotype was seen only a few times. This chain joins TRBV27 and TRBJ2-1; unclear D gene. The CDR3 is 12 residues long. Between the trimmed V and J ends, which lost 4 bases and 7 bases, there was a span of 8 bases. CDR1 is MNHEY, CDR2 SMNVEV, per germline (reference sequence). This CDR3 reads CASSSPGNEQFF. For the CDR3, the DNA is TGTGCCAGCAGTTCCCCTGGGAATGAGCAGTTCTTC.

CDR3 DNA sequence: TGTGCCAGCAGCTTAATCGTAGCGGGGGGTGTCCACGAGCAGTACTTC. The encoded protein is CASSLIVAGGVHEQYF. The gene calls are TRBV7-3 and TRBJ2-7, with TRBD2 matching over 10 bases. The J segment lost 5 bases and the V segment lost 1 base, leaving 8 bases of the junction unmatched. The CDR3 extends over 16 amino acids. Germline CDR1 SGHTA, CDR2 FQGTGA.

The V and J genes are TRBV5-6 and TRBJ1-1; D is uncertain. V was clipped by 3 bases and J by 9 bases, with 12 bases between them. This CDR3 is built from 12 residues. Germline values: CDR1 SGHDT, CDR2 YYEEEE. The CDR3 is CASSYGDTQAFF. CDR3 DNA: TGTGCCAGCAGCTATGGGGATACGCAAGCTTTCTTT.

CDR3 protein: CASSPGTPEAFF. CDR3 sequence (DNA): TGTGCCAGCAGTCCCGGGACACCTGAAGCTTTCTTT. The chain recombines TRBV12-3 or TRBV12-4 with TRBJ1-1, with D tentatively TRBD1 (6 bases). CDR3 size: 12 residues. Deletions cut 5 bases from V and 6 bases from J, with 10 bases between.

The chain is built from TRBV6-1 and TRBJ2-5; 13 nucleotides line up with TRBD2. The CDR3 runs to 18 residues. J lost 9 bases, V lost 7 bases, and 20 bases had no gene match. Per the germline V gene, CDR1 is MNHNS and CDR2 is SASEGT. The CDR3 protein is CASNPSGLAGSEFGSQYF. CDR3 bases: TGTGCCAGCAACCCCTCGGGACTAGCGGGATCGGAGTTCGGGTCCCAGTACTTC.

J is TRBJ2-3 and V is TRBV6-1; TRBD1 matches at 7 bases. The J segment lost 2 bases and the V segment lost 4 bases, leaving 9 bases of the junction unmatched. The length of the CDR3 is 16 residues. Germline-derived CDR1 and CDR2 are MNHNS and SASEGT. DNA of the CDR3: TGTGCCAGCAGTGGCCGGGACAGACGCCTCACAGATACGCAGTATTTT. This sequence encodes CASSGRDRRLTDTQYF.